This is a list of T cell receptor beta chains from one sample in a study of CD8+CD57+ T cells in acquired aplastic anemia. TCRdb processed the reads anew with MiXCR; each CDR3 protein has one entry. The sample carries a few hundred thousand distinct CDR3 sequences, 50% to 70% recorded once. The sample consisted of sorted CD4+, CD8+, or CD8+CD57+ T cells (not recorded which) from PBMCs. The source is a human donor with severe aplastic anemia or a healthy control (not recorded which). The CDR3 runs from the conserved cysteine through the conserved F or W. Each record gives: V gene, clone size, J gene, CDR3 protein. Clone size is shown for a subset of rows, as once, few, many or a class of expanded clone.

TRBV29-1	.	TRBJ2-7	CSVVSANEQYF
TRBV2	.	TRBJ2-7	CASRSGRQGNEQYF
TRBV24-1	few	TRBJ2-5	CATSDLRTGGVQTQYF
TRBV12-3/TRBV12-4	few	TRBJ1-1	CATKEGSRAFF
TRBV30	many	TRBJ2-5	CAWSVSLQETQYF
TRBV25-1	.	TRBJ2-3	CASSELVYTTDTQYF
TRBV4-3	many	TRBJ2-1	CASSQVPFSYNEQFF
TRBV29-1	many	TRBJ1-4	CSDSGQGYEKLFF
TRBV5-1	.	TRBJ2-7	CASRSGRADHEQYF
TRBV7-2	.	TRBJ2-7	CASSLSGTSGVYEQYF
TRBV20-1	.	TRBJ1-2	CSARDGTGTVSGYTF
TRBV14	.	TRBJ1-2	CASSQYGYTF
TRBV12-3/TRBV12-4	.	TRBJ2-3	CASRAGTQYF
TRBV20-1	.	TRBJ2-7	CSATRGAGSTSYEQYF
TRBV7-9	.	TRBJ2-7	CASSRPIGGNEQYF
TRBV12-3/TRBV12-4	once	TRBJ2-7	CASSYSTGRYEQYF
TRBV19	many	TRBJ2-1	CASSITGAPYNEQFF
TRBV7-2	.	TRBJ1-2	CASSLAGPTNYGYTF
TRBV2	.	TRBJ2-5	CASSPASGAQETQYF
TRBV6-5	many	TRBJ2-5	CASSYSLDSQETQYF
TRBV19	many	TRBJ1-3	CASQDSHFGNTIYF
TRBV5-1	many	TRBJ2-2	CASSRESAGELFF
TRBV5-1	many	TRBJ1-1	CASSLEGDRSTEAFF
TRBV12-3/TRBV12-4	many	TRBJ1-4	CASSLRSTNEKLFF
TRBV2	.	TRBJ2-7	CASSEEPGTGSYEQYF
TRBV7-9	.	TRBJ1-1	CASSVEGGGTEAFF
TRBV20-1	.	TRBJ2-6	CSAGANVLTF
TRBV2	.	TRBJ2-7	CASSFQGEGSNIYEQYF
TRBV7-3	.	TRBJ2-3	CASSPSGYSTDTQYF
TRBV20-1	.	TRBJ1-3	CSARPGSGNTIYF
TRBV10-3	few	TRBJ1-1	CAISEGQGNTEAFF
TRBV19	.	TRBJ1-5	CASSTGTGVSREPQHF
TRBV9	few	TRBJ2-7	CASSVLAGGGEQYF
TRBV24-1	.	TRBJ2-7	CATAPGTGDNSSYEQYF
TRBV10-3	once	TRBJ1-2	CAISESSEHYGYTF
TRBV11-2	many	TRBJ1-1	CASNPDRNTEAFF
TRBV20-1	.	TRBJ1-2	CSAGQGVLSGYTF